The 7 T cell receptor beta chains listed next were all sequenced from one sample in a study of blood T cell repertoires in COVID-19 (dated by TCRdb to the early 2020s). Preparation of the library involved the immunoSEQ multiplex PCR assay. TCRdb mirrors the immuneACCESS table, restricted to in-frame sequences. Some clones are absent from its copies; in checked studies, under half trace to an unresolved V gene, and the reason for the others is unknown. Within this sample are some 240,000 clones, with about four fifths of them counted one time only. Roughly 8% of the sample lies in the top ten. Sequencing was done on a sample of peripheral blood. The source of these receptors is a woman at least 80 years old with COVID-19, enrolled during active disease.

The chain joins TRBV7-9 to TRBJ1-6; D ambiguous. The CDR3 length is 13 residues. V was shortened by 3 bases and J by 6 bases, with 6 bases between the two germline ends. From germline, CDR1 is SEHNR and CDR2 FQNEAQ (reference sequence). The CDR3 here is CASSLYLNSPLHF. CDR3 sequence (DNA): TGTGCCAGCAGCTTGTATCTTAATTCACCCCTCCACTTT.

The V gene is TRBV6-1, the J gene TRBJ1-1, with TRBD1 as a possible D gene (6 bases). CDR3 length: 16 amino acids. CDR1 and CDR2 from the germline V gene are MNHNS and SASEGT. Deletions cut 1 base from V and 2 bases from J, with 14 bases between. The CDR3 coding sequence is TGTGCCAGCAGTGAAGAGCTTTTGGGGGCCAACACTGAAGCTTTCTTT. Encoded protein: CASSEELLGANTEAFF.

The chain is built from TRBV27 and TRBJ1-1, with D unclear. Germline V CDR1 and CDR2: MNHEY, SMNVEV (reference sequence). The CDR3 consists of 19 residues. V was pared by 7 bases and J by 0 bases, with 27 bases between. In DNA form, the CDR3 reads TGTGCCAGCACTCCCCTGTCGGGAGGGCTCGAACAGATGAACACTGAAGCTTTCTTT. Translating it yields CASTPLSGGLEQMNTEAFF.

The chain joins TRBV6-6 to TRBJ2-7, with 10 bases fitting TRBD2. The CDR3 has 14 residues. V lost 5 bases, J lost 6 bases, and 7 bases stayed unmatched. Germline V gene lookup returns CDR1 MNHNY and CDR2 SVGAGI (reference sequence). CDR3 DNA sequence: TGTGCCAGCAGTCTAGCGGGGGCCCTAAGCGAGCAGTACTTC. This gives the protein CASSLAGALSEQYF.

V and J are TRBV7-9 and TRBJ1-1; 10 nucleotides line up with TRBD1. Unmatched junction bases numbered 11, after V lost 4 bases and J lost 3 bases. The CDR3 has 17 residues. Germline CDR1 and CDR2: SEHNR and FQNEAQ (reference sequence). This CDR3 is CASSYLPGQGTYTEAFF. In DNA, the CDR3 is TGTGCCAGCAGCTACTTGCCGGGACAGGGGACGTACACTGAAGCTTTCTTT.

The V and J genes are TRBV7-9 and TRBJ1-1, with D unclear. CDR3 size: 14 residues. Germline assignment: CDR1 SEHNR and CDR2 FQNEAQ (reference sequence). Trimming pared 5 bases from V and 0 bases from J, leaving 10 bases between. CDR3 coding DNA: TGTGCCAGCAGCCAGACGAGCGTGAACACTGAAGCTTTCTTT. This gives the protein CASSQTSVNTEAFF.

This clone occurred a few times. This chain links TRBV5-1 with TRBJ1-3; 10 nucleotides agree with TRBD1. CDR1 is SGHRS, CDR2 YFSETQ, per germline. The CDR3 has 15 residues. The ends lost 4 bases at V and 4 bases at J; junction bases unmatched: 5. The DNA for the CDR3 is TGCGCCAGCAGCCCCGGGACAGGGGCCGGAAACACCATATATTTT. It translates to CASSPGTGAGNTIYF.